This TCR beta chain appears in the sequencing data of a study of OX40 agonist ivuxolimab in advanced cancers. Study results and limitations: Within 6 weeks, CD4+ and CD8+ blood T cells expanded clonally at 0.1 to 3.0 mg/kg.

Clones were read by immunoSEQ multiplex PCR, and TCRdb kept only the in-frame ones, dropping some. Of just under 85,000 clones listed, 70% to 90% are singletons. The sampling schedule covered blood at baseline, cycle 4 day 1, and cycle 7 day 1. The germline V gene has CDR1 SNHLY and CDR2 FYNNEI. V shed 6 bases, J shed 7 bases, and the junction held 9 bases outside the gene matches. This CDR3 has 13 residues. About this clone itself: Its cognate antigen is unknown.

Source: CD4+ or CD8+ T cells sorted from blood, taken in a trial of the OX40 agonist ivuxolimab. The V gene is TRBV2, the J gene TRBJ2-7, with 7 positions matching TRBD1. The clonotype was recovered from an adult with an advanced solid tumor such as melanoma, head and neck, liver or kidney cancer. CDR3 amino acids: CASRDTGVWEQYF. The CDR3 coding sequence is TGTGCCAGCAGGGACACAGGGGTGTGGGAGCAGTACTTC.